Presented here are 10 T cell receptor beta chains from one specimen sequenced in a study of human T cells and chemical hapten exposure. Sample time point: pre-sensitization, week 0. Treatment here: therapeutic diphenylcyclopropenone sensitization with weekly scalp DPC. MiXCR was run by TCRdb on the RACE reads, yielding one entry per CDR3 protein. Of about 300,000 distinct CDR3 sequences in the sample, approximately 5.8% are singletons; the top ten hold roughly 8.2%. The specimen was whole blood, collected in connection with sensitization to the hapten diphenylcyclopropenone (DPC). These receptors were taken from a woman aged 18-35 years with alopecia areata. Some clones in this sample may be carry-over from other donors' samples.

There are many counts of this clonotype. V gene TRBV20-1 combines with J gene TRBJ1-1; D not certain. V dropped 2 bases and J dropped 3 bases, with 13 bases sitting between them. Germline V lookup: CDR1 DFQATT, CDR2 SNEGSKA (reference sequence). The CDR3 is 14 residues long. This CDR3 reads CSARTGRTYTEAFF. The CDR3 DNA is TGCAGTGCTAGAACGGGCCGGACGTACACTGAAGCTTTCTTT.

This clonotype was detected a few times. V and J are TRBV5-1 and TRBJ2-6; 8 bases line up with TRBD1. This CDR3 has 17 residues. From germline, CDR1 is SGHRS and CDR2 YFSETQ. J lost 6 bases, V lost 4 bases, and 12 bases had no gene match. The CDR3 DNA is TGCGCCAGCAGCAGAGGGACAGGCCGATGGGAGGCCAACGTCCTGACTTTC. Encoded protein: CASSRGTGRWEANVLTF.

There are a few counts of this clonotype. The chain combines TRBV29-1 with TRBJ2-7; D unresolved. CDR1 and CDR2 from the germline V gene are SQVTM and ANQGSEA. The CDR3 is 15 amino acids. Trimming pared 4 bases from V and 4 bases from J, leaving 20 bases between. The CDR3: CSVVQPGSQPYEQYF. The CDR3 region has the DNA TGCAGCGTTGTCCAGCCCGGGTCTCAACCGTACGAGCAGTACTTC.

The rearrangement links TRBV9 to TRBJ1-3, with TRBD1 matching 7 bases. CDR1 and CDR2 (germline): SGDLS, YYNGEE. The CDR3 has 17 amino acids. J was trimmed by 3 bases and V by 0 bases; bases with no gene match: 9. CDR3 sequence reads: CASSVGRTGALGNTIYF. CDR3 nucleotides: TGTGCCAGCAGCGTAGGGCGCACAGGGGCCCTTGGAAACACCATATATTTT.

This clonotype was found many times. The chain uses TRBV7-3 and TRBJ2-3; no clear D. Trimming removed 4 bases from V and 0 bases from J, with 11 bases in between. This CDR3 is built from 15 residues. The germline V gene encodes CDR1 SGHTA and CDR2 FQGTGA. The CDR3 DNA is TGTGCCAGCAGCTCCCTCGGGCCTAGCACAGATACGCAGTATTTT. As protein: CASSSLGPSTDTQYF.

The rearrangement joins TRBV12-3 or TRBV12-4 to TRBJ1-3, with unresolved D. The CDR3 is 14 amino acids. Trimming took 3 bases from V and 4 from J, leaving 10 bases between them. In nucleotides, the CDR3 is TGTGCCAGCAGTTTGATGGTTGCAGGAAACACCATATATTTT. Translation gives CASSLMVAGNTIYF.

In its sample, this clonotype was seen a few times. An end of the junction differs from the germline gene, which may be a read error. The J gene is TRBJ1-3, the V gene TRBV7-9; unclear D gene. From germline, CDR1 is SEHNR and CDR2 FQNEAQ (reference sequence). The CDR3 runs to 13 residues. The CDR3 sequence: CASSLAALDTIYF. In DNA, the CDR3 is TGTGCCAGCAGCCTAGCCGCGTTGGACACCATATATTTT.

This clonotype showed up many times. This chain links TRBV6-4 with TRBJ1-5; 9 nucleotides line up with TRBD1. Germline-derived CDR1 and CDR2 are MRHNA and SNTAGT. CDR3 length equals 17 residues. V was pared by 6 bases and J by 6 bases, with 15 bases of the junction left unmatched. The CDR3 DNA sequence: TGTGCCAGCAGAGCTAATGCCGACAGGGGGAAAAGTCAGCCCCAGCATTTT. It is translated as CASRANADRGKSQPQHF.

This clonotype was seen a handful of times. J is TRBJ2-3 and V is TRBV7-2; tentative D call: TRBD2 (6 bases). V was pared by 5 bases and J by 7 bases, with 19 bases between. Germline CDR1 reads SGHTA; CDR2 reads FQGNSA. The CDR3 has 15 amino acids. The DNA of the CDR3 is TGTGCCAGCAGCATCAGACCCAGCGGGCCCTATACGCAGTATTTT. It translates to CASSIRPSGPYTQYF.

This clonotype was picked up many times. The V call is TRBV20-1, the J call TRBJ1-4, with D perhaps TRBD1 (6 bases). V was clipped by 6 bases and J by 8 bases, with 19 bases between them. The CDR3 sequence is 14 residues long. The V gene's germline CDR1 is DFQATT and CDR2 SNEGSKA (reference sequence). CDR3 DNA: TGCAGTGCAAATTCAGGGGTTGATAGAGAAAAACTGTTTTTT. It translates to CSANSGVDREKLFF.